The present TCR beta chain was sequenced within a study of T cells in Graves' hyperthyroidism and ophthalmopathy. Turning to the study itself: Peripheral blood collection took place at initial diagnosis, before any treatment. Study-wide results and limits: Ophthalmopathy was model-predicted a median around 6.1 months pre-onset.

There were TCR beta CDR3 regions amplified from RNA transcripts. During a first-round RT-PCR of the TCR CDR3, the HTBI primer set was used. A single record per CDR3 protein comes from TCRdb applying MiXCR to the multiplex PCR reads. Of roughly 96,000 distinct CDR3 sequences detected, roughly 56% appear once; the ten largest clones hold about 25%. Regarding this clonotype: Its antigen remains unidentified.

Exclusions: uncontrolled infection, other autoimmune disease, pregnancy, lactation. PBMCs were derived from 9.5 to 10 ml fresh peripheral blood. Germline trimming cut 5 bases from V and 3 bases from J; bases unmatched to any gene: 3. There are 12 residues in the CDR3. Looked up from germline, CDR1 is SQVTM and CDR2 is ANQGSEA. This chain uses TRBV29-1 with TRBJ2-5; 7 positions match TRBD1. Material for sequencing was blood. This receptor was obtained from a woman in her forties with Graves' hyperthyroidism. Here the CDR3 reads CSVTTGEETQYF. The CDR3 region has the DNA TGCAGCGTTACTACAGGGGAAGAGACCCAGTACTTC. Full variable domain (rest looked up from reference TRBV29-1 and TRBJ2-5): SAVISQKPSRDICQRGTSLTIQCQVDSQVTMMFWYRQQPGQSLTLIATANQGSEATYESGFVIDKFPISRPNLTFSTLTVSNMSPEDSSIYLCSVTTGEETQYFGPGTRLLVL.